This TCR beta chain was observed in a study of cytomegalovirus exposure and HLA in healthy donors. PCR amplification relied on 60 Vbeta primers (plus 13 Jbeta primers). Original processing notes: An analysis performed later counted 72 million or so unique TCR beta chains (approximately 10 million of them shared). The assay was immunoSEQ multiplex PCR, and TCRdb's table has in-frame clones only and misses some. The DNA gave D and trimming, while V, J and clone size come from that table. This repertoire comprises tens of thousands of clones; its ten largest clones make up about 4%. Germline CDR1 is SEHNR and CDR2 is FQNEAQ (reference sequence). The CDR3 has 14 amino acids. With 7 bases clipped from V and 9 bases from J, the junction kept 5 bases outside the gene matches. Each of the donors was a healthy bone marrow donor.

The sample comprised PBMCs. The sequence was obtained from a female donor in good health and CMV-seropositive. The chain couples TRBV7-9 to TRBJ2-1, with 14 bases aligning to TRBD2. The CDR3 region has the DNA TGTGCCAGCAACGGACTAGCGGGAGGTGGTGAGCAGTTCTTC. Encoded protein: CASNGLAGGGEQFF.